The next 17 T cell receptor beta chains were all read from a single sample in a study of shared clonotypes between healthy human individuals. Here immunoSEQ multiplex PCR was the method, and the copy in TCRdb shows in-frame clones only, minus some. The table shows about 1 million clones, with 75% occurring only once. Input material: memory CD4+ T cells sorted from blood. Specified subset: CD45RA-negative fraction. The receptors derive from a young man in good health.

The chain is built from TRBV6-6 and TRBJ1-1; a possible D gene is TRBD1 (6 bases). This CDR3 is 14 amino acids long. V was shortened by 5 bases and J by 4 bases, with 14 bases between the two germline ends. Looked up from germline, CDR1 is MNHNY and CDR2 is SVGAGI (reference sequence). The chain's CDR3 is CASSNRDVGTEAFF. In nucleotides, the CDR3 is TGTGCCAGCAGTAACAGGGACGTGGGCACTGAAGCTTTCTTT.

The CDR3 DNA reads as TGTGCCAGTAGGCCTGGGGTATTAGACGGGAGTTTTGGGGCGAACACCGGGGAGCTGTTTTTT. Its translation: CASRPGVLDGSFGANTGELFF. The J gene is TRBJ2-2, the V gene TRBV19, with a weak D call TRBD2 (6 bases). CDR3 length equals 21 residues. The germline V and J ends were trimmed by 6 bases and 0 bases, with 29 bases remaining between them. Germline V gene data show CDR1 as LNHDA and CDR2 as SQIVND (reference sequence).

The rearrangement uses TRBV7-2 and TRBJ1-2; 10 positions agree with TRBD1. Per the germline V gene, CDR1 is SGHTA and CDR2 is FQGNSA. The ends lost 0 bases at V and 6 bases at J; junction bases unmatched: 10. This CDR3 has 17 amino acids. This chain's CDR3 is CASSLAEVGQGVHGYTF. The CDR3 nucleotides are TGTGCCAGCAGCTTAGCGGAAGTAGGACAGGGGGTACATGGCTACACCTTC.

This clone has just a few counts. The genes are TRBV19 and TRBJ2-1; D perhaps matches TRBD2 (7 bases). This CDR3 contains 13 residues. CDR1 is LNHDA, CDR2 SQIVND, per germline (reference sequence). V was trimmed by 6 bases and J by 2 bases, leaving 8 bases between them. CDR3: CASRRGPYNEQFF. The CDR3 DNA reads TGTGCCAGTAGGCGGGGGCCCTACAATGAGCAGTTCTTC.

V is TRBV19 and J is TRBJ2-3; no reliable D call. Trimming cost V 5 bases and J 4 bases, with 13 bases left between them. This CDR3 has 14 amino acids. CDR1 and CDR2 from the germline V gene are LNHDA and SQIVND (reference sequence). In nucleotides, the CDR3 is TGTGCCAGTAGTTCGCGCGATCTTGCAGATACGCAGTATTTT. It yields the protein CASSSRDLADTQYF.

Comment on this clone: This sample also contains other DNA sequences that code for the same CDR3. The chain has TRBV18 and TRBJ2-5, with D uncertain. CDR3 length equals 13 residues. Germline V gene sequence: CDR1 KGHSH, CDR2 LQKENI. V lost 3 bases and J 1 base, leaving 6 bases between the germline ends. DNA for the CDR3: TGTGCCAGCTCACCCGGGCCCCAAGAGACCCAGTACTTC. Its protein is CASSPGPQETQYF. Supplemented by reference TRBV18 and TRBJ2-5, the full variable domain reads NAGVMQNPRHLVRRRGQEARLRCSPMKGHSHVYWYRQLPEEGLKFMVYLQKENIIDESGMPKERFSAEFPKEGPSILRIQQVVRGDSAAYFCASSPGPQETQYFGPGTRLLVL.

Turning to this clone: An end of the junction differs from the germline gene, which may be a read error. V usage is TRBV7-7 and J usage is TRBJ2-7; D is perhaps TRBD1 or TRBD2 (5 bases each). Per the germline V gene, CDR1 is SSHAT and CDR2 is FNYEAQ (reference sequence). There are 15 residues in the CDR3. CDR3 in DNA: TGTGCTAGCAGCTTAGCGTGGGGCAGCAACTACGAGCAGTACTTC. Translated: CASSLAWGSNYEQYF. The whole variable domain, remainder taken from reference TRBV7-7 and TRBJ2-7, is GAGVSQSPRYKVTKRGQDVTLRCDPISSHATLYWYQQALGQGPEFLTYFNYEAQPDKSGLPSDRFSAERPEGSISTLTIQRTEQRDSAMYRCASSLAWGSNYEQYFGPGTRLTVT.

The chain couples TRBV5-1 to TRBJ2-4, with TRBD1 identical over 8 bases. The CDR3 is 16 residues long. CDR1 SGHRS and CDR2 YFSETQ come from the germline V gene. Trimming took 1 base from V and 9 from J; bases not matched to a gene: 12. The CDR3 bases are TGCGCCAGCAGCTTGATTCCTACAGGGGGGATCGGCATTCAGTACTTC. Encoded protein: CASSLIPTGGIGIQYF.

V is TRBV28 and J is TRBJ2-7, with 7 bases fitting TRBD1. The ends lost 8 bases at V and 5 bases at J; junction bases unmatched: 6. CDR1 and CDR2 (germline): MDHEN, SYDVKM. The CDR3 covers 12 residues. CDR3 region: CASLRGRDEQYF. Written as DNA, the CDR3 is TGTGCCAGCCTAAGGGGGCGCGACGAGCAGTACTTC. Full variable domain (outside the CDR3, taken from reference TRBV28 and TRBJ2-7): DVKVTQSSRYLVKRTGEKVFLECVQDMDHENMFWYRQDPGLGLRLIYFSYDVKMKEKGDIPEGYSVSREKKERFSLILESASTNQTSMYLCASLRGRDEQYFGPGTRLTVT.

This chain joins TRBV9 and TRBJ2-7; TRBD2 matches at 8 bases. The germline V gene has CDR1 SGDLS and CDR2 YYNGEE. This CDR3 has 15 residues. V shed 0 bases, J shed 7 bases, and the junction held 9 bases outside the gene matches. The CDR3 DNA reads TGTGCCAGCAGCGTAGGGACTAGCTCGGCTCTTGAGCAGTACTTC. Protein: CASSVGTSSALEQYF. Drawing the rest from reference TRBV9 and TRBJ2-7, the complete variable domain is DSGVTQTPKHLITATGQRVTLRCSPRSGDLSVYWYQQSLDQGLQFLIQYYNGEERAKGNILERFSAQQFPDLHSELNLSSLELGDSALYFCASSVGTSSALEQYFGPGTRLTVT.

This rearrangement joins TRBV7-9 to TRBJ1-2; no firm D call. CDR3 length: 12 residues. In germline, CDR1 is SEHNR, CDR2 FQNEAQ (reference sequence). The V and J ends lost 1 base and 8 bases respectively, with 8 bases between them. CDR3 in DNA: TGTGCCAGCAGCTTAGGGGAGAGAGGCTACACCTTC. It codes for CASSLGERGYTF.

The table lists this clone with a few counts. The chain couples TRBV9 to TRBJ1-2; the D is unclear. The CDR3 runs 14 residues. The germline gives CDR1 SGDLS, CDR2 YYNGEE. Trimming took off 3 bases at V and 0 bases at J, with 9 bases between the two ends. CDR3 coding DNA: TGTGCCAGCAGCGCAGTGCAGCCTAACTATGGCTACACCTTC. Its translation is CASSAVQPNYGYTF.

This rearrangement joins TRBV19 to TRBJ2-7, with TRBD1 matching 7 bases. With 5 bases clipped from V and 0 bases from J, the junction kept 7 bases outside the gene matches. The V gene's germline CDR1 is LNHDA and CDR2 SQIVND (reference sequence). The CDR3 totals 15 residues. In DNA form, the CDR3 reads TGTGCCAGTAGTCGGGACAGCCTTTTCTCCTACGAGCAGTACTTC. This encodes CASSRDSLFSYEQYF.

The gene calls are TRBV27 and TRBJ1-2; 9 nucleotides align to TRBD1. Trimming at V came to 4 bases and at J to 2 bases, leaving 5 bases not matched to a gene. Germline V CDR1 and CDR2: MNHEY, SMNVEV (reference sequence). The CDR3 runs 15 residues. CDR3 residues: CASSSTGTGNYGYTF. The CDR3 bases are TGTGCCAGCAGTTCTACCGGGACAGGGAACTATGGCTACACCTTC.

This chain uses TRBV5-1 with TRBJ1-4; D not resolved. This CDR3 is 16 amino acids long. V was cut by 4 bases and J by 8 bases, with 21 bases left in between. Germline V gene data show CDR1 as SGHRS and CDR2 as YFSETQ. The CDR3 spells CASSLTIIGNGEKLFF. Written as DNA, the CDR3 is TGCGCCAGCAGCCTAACTATCATTGGGAATGGGGAAAAACTGTTTTTT.

The gene calls are TRBV7-9 and TRBJ1-1; TRBD1 is a possible D gene (5 bases). Trimming left V 1 base short and J 6 bases short, with 12 bases between. This CDR3 has 14 amino acids. CDR1 is SEHNR, CDR2 FQNEAQ, per germline (reference sequence). CDR3 residues: CASSLVGVTAEAFF. The CDR3 nucleotides read TGTGCCAGCAGCTTAGTGGGGGTCACCGCTGAAGCTTTCTTT.

This clone occurred a few times. The chain couples TRBV12-5 to TRBJ1-1, with a tentative D call TRBD1 (5 bases). Between the trimmed V and J ends, which lost 0 bases and 3 bases, there was a span of 14 bases. CDR1 LGHNT and CDR2 FRNRAP come from the germline V gene. The CDR3 is 16 residues long. In DNA form, the CDR3 reads TGTGCTAGTGGTTTGGTGCTTGTGGGGGGGTACACTGAAGCTTTCTTT. Amino acids: CASGLVLVGGYTEAFF.